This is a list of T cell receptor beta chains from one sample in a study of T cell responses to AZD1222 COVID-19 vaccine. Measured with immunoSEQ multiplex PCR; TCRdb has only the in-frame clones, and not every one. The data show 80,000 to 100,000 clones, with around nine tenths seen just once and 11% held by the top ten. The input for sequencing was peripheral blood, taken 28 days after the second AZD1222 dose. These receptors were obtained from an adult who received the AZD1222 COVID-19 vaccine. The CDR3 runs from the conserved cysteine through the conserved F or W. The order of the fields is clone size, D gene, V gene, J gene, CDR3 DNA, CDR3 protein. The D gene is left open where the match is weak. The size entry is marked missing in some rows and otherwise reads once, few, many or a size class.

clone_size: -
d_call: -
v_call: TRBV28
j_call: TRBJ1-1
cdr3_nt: TGTGCCAGCAGTTTAGACTTAGGACAGACCCTGAACACTGAAGCTTTCTTT
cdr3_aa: CASSLDLGQTLNTEAFF

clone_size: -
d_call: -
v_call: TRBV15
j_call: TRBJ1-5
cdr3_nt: TGTGCCACCAGCAGAGATTGGGGTAGCAATCAGCCCCAGCATTTT
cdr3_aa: CATSRDWGSNQPQHF

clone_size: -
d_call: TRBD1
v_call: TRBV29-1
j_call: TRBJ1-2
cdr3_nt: TGCAGCGGATCCGGACAGGGGATCGGCTACACCTTC
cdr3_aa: CSGSGQGIGYTF

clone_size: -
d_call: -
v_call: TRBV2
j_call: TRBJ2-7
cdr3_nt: TGTGCCAGCAGGGGAGACTCCTACGAGCAGTACTTC
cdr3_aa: CASRGDSYEQYF

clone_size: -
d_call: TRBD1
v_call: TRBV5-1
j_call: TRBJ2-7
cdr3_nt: TGCGCCAGCGGACAGGGGAGCTCCTACGAGCAGTACTTC
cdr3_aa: CASGQGSSYEQYF

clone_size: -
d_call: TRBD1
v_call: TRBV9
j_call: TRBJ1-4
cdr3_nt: TGTGCCAGCAGCGCCGCGGGACAGGGTGATGAAAAACTGTTTTTT
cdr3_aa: CASSAAGQGDEKLFF

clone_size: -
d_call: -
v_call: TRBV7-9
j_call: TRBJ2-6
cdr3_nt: TGTGCCAGCAGTCCCCGGGTTTCTGGGGCCAACGTCCTGACTTTC
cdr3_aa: CASSPRVSGANVLTF

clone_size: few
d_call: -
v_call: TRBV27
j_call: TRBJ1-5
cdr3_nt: TGTGCCAGCAGTCCTTACGGGGGGGCGAGAGAGCCCCAGCATTTT
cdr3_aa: CASSPYGGAREPQHF

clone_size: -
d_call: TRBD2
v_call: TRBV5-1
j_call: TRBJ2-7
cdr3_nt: TGCGCCAGCAACCCGGCCGGGGGGACCTACGAGCAGTACTTC
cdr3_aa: CASNPAGGTYEQYF

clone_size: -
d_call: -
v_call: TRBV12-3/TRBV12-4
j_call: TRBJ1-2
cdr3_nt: TGTGCCAGCAGCACGGGTGGGGGCGGCTACACCTTC
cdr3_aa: CASSTGGGGYTF

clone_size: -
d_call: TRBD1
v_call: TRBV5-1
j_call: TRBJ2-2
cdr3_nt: TGCGCCAGCAGCACCGGGACAGAGAACACCGGGGAGCTGTTTTTT
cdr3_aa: CASSTGTENTGELFF

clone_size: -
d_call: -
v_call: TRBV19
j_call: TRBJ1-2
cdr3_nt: TGTGCCAGTAGTATTGGGACGGTCCTCGGCTATGGCTACACCTTC
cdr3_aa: CASSIGTVLGYGYTF

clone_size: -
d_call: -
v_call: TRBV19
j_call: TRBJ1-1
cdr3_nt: TGTGCCAGTAGTATTTCTGGGGGCTTGAACACTGAAGCTTTCTTT
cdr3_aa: CASSISGGLNTEAFF

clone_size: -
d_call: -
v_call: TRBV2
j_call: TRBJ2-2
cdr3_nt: TGTGCCAGCAGGCCAGAGAACACCGGGGAGCTGTTTTTT
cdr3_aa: CASRPENTGELFF